Each of the 19 T cell receptor beta chains below was sequenced from the same sample in a study of blood T cell repertoires in COVID-19. Generated by immunoSEQ multiplex PCR, the TCRdb table keeps only in-frame clones and is missing some. The sample holds 120,000 to 150,000 clones, roughly 81% seen once. The sample consisted of peripheral blood. All receptors come from a human donor with acute or convalescent COVID-19. The donor label of this sample is uncertain.

The J gene is TRBJ2-5, the V gene TRBV5-6; a weak D match, TRBD1 (6 bases). This CDR3 has 15 amino acids. The ends were cut back, 4 bases at V and 0 bases at J, with 13 bases in the middle. The V gene's germline CDR1 is SGHDT and CDR2 YYEEEE. The CDR3 protein is CASSRPGHHQETQYF. CDR3 nucleotides: TGTGCCAGCAGCCGACCGGGACACCACCAAGAGACCCAGTACTTC.

The J gene is TRBJ2-5, the V gene TRBV2, with D possibly TRBD1 on 6 matching bases. Germline CDR1 reads SNHLY; CDR2 reads FYNNEI. With 8 bases removed from V and 1 base from J, the gap between germline ends came to 17 bases. The CDR3 runs to 15 residues. The CDR3 here is CASRPQGILQETQYF. The DNA for the CDR3 is TGTGCCAGCCGGCCTCAGGGGATCCTCCAAGAGACCCAGTACTTC.

This chain connects TRBV28 to TRBJ2-5; 10 bases line up with TRBD2. The junction had 5 bases not matched to a gene; V was cut back by 2 bases and J by 5 bases. Looked up from germline, CDR1 is MDHEN and CDR2 is SYDVKM. The CDR3 sequence is 15 residues long. In DNA, the CDR3 is TGTGCCAGCAGTTTAGAGCGGGGGGGCCCCGAGACCCAGTACTTC. Protein product: CASSLERGGPETQYF.

The chain links TRBV29-1 to TRBJ1-6; D gene uncertain. This CDR3 has 16 amino acids. Per germline, CDR1 SQVTM and CDR2 ANQGSEA. Trimming shortened V by 7 bases and J by 0 bases, and 16 bases separated the two germline ends. The CDR3 nucleotides are TGCAGCGGTCCAGAGGGAGGTCGCTCCTATAATTCACCCCTCCACTTT. Its protein is CSGPEGGRSYNSPLHF.

The V and J genes are TRBV18 and TRBJ1-3, with D maybe TRBD1 (6 bases). Germline CDR1 KGHSH, CDR2 LQKENI. The CDR3 is made up of 18 amino acids. The V end lost 3 bases, the J end lost 0 bases, and 18 bases lay between the germline ends. The CDR3 DNA is TGTGCCAGCTCACCTTTTGGACAGATGACGAGCTCTGGAAACACCATATATTTT. Translated: CASSPFGQMTSSGNTIYF.

The chain links TRBV18 to TRBJ2-4, with D maybe TRBD1 (5 bases). This CDR3 spans 16 amino acids. Germline values: CDR1 KGHSH, CDR2 LQKENI. Trimming shortened V by 2 bases and J by 1 base, and 12 bases separated the two germline ends. The CDR3 DNA sequence: TGTGCCAGCTCACCAGACAGACCTCTTGCCAAAAACATTCAGTACTTC. It codes for CASSPDRPLAKNIQYF.

The chain links TRBV6-6 to TRBJ1-5, with D maybe TRBD1 (5 bases). This CDR3 is 12 amino acids long. Looked up from germline, CDR1 is MNHNY and CDR2 is SVGAGI (reference sequence). V lost 6 bases and J 6 bases, leaving 9 bases between the germline ends. CDR3 in amino acids: CASRGGSQPQHF. The CDR3 DNA reads TGTGCCAGCAGGGGGGGGAGTCAGCCCCAGCATTTT.

The rearrangement uses TRBV19 and TRBJ2-2; 10 bases align to TRBD2. Trimming removed 7 bases from V and 3 bases from J; junction bases left unmatched: 8. This CDR3 spans 16 amino acids. Germline V gives CDR1 LNHDA, CDR2 SQIVND (reference sequence). CDR3 region: CASTLGLASYTGELFF. In DNA, the CDR3 is TGTGCCAGTACTCTGGGACTAGCGAGTTACACCGGGGAGCTGTTTTTT.

This chain joins TRBV4-3 and TRBJ1-2, with TRBD1 matching over 7 bases. The V gene end was trimmed by 0 bases and the J gene end by 4 bases; junction bases not matched to a gene: 2. This CDR3 comprises 14 residues. CDR1 and CDR2 (germline): LGHNA, YSLEER. CDR3 region: CASSQDTGAYGYTF. The CDR3 DNA is TGCGCCAGCAGCCAAGATACAGGGGCCTATGGCTACACCTTC.

The CDR3 sequence: CASRPQATNYGYTF. The CDR3, as DNA: TGTGCCAGCCGCCCCCAAGCAACTAACTATGGCTACACCTTC. This rearrangement joins TRBV28 to TRBJ1-2; D is ambiguous. V lost 8 bases to trimming and J lost 0 bases, with 13 bases between them. The germline CDR1 and CDR2 sequences are MDHEN and SYDVKM. The CDR3 has 14 amino acids.

This clone was detected once. J is TRBJ2-7 and V is TRBV3-1 (or the pseudogene TRBV3-2), with 11 positions matching TRBD2. There are 14 residues in the CDR3. Germline CDR1 and CDR2: LGHDT and YNNKEL (reference sequence). Germline trimming cut 1 base from V and 6 bases from J; bases unmatched to any gene: 2. The CDR3 reads CASSQASGGPEQYF. The CDR3 region has the DNA TGTGCCAGCAGCCAAGCTAGCGGGGGGCCCGAGCAGTACTTC.

The J gene is TRBJ1-6, the V gene TRBV6-1; 9 nucleotides agree with TRBD1. This CDR3 is built from 15 residues. Germline lookup yields CDR1 MNHNS and CDR2 SASEGT. V was clipped by 3 bases and J by 8 bases; unmatched bases: 5. Here the CDR3 DNA reads TGTGCCAGCAGTGATCAGACAGGGGGTTATTCACCCCTCCACTTT. It is translated as CASSDQTGGYSPLHF.

V gene TRBV30 combines with J gene TRBJ1-3; the match to TRBD1 covers 9 bases. Germline V CDR1 and CDR2: GTSNPN, SVGIG (reference sequence). CDR3 size: 13 residues. The V segment lost 5 bases and the J segment 9 bases; nucleotides outside the gene matches: 8. The chain's CDR3 is CAWGPGQGSTIYF. Here the CDR3 DNA reads TGTGCCTGGGGCCCCGGACAGGGGAGCACCATATATTTT.

This clone appeared a few times. The CDR3 region is CASSLRTSGRVWSYNEQFF. The CDR3 nucleotides are TGTGCCAGCAGCTTACGGACTAGCGGGAGAGTATGGTCCTACAATGAGCAGTTCTTC. V usage is TRBV5-5 and J usage is TRBJ2-1; 13 bases align to TRBD2. The germline CDR1 and CDR2 sequences are SGHKS and YYEKEE (reference sequence). J gave up 1 base and V 2 bases, and 9 bases lay outside the gene matches. The CDR3 runs to 19 residues.

This clone was recorded only once. This chain links TRBV11-2 with TRBJ1-3, with D possibly matching TRBD1 (5 bases). Trimming cost V 1 base and J 2 bases, with 9 bases left between them. Germline V lookup: CDR1 SGHAT, CDR2 FQNNGV. The length of the CDR3 is 15 residues. CDR3 coding DNA: TGTGCCAGCAGCTTAGTAGGGGATGCTGGAAACACCATATATTTT. It encodes CASSLVGDAGNTIYF.

The V call is TRBV19, the J call TRBJ2-3; 12 positions agree with TRBD2. The J segment lost 7 bases and the V segment lost 5 bases, leaving 7 bases of the junction unmatched. The CDR3 length is 15 residues. Germline CDR1 LNHDA, CDR2 SQIVND (reference sequence). The CDR3 loop reads CASSASGGVENTQYF. As DNA, the CDR3 is TGTGCCAGTAGTGCTAGCGGGGGGGTTGAAAATACGCAGTATTTT.

The genes are TRBV27 and TRBJ2-3, with 8 bases aligning to TRBD2. The trim removed 7 bases at V and 5 bases at J, leaving 5 bases unmatched. This CDR3 has 13 amino acids. Germline V lookup: CDR1 MNHEY, CDR2 SMNVEV (reference sequence). CDR3 sequence reads: CASNGGAVDTQYF. The CDR3 coding sequence is TGTGCCAGCAACGGGGGGGCGGTAGATACGCAGTATTTT.

This sequence joins TRBV2 and TRBJ1-5, with D uncertain. In germline, CDR1 is SNHLY, CDR2 FYNNEI. This CDR3 is built from 15 residues. With 0 bases removed from V and 3 bases from J, the gap between germline ends came to 9 bases. The CDR3 nucleotides read TGTGCCAGCAGTGAAGCTGCGGGAGCCAATCAGCCCCAGCATTTT. This encodes CASSEAAGANQPQHF.

The chain joins TRBV19 to TRBJ2-5; TRBD1 matches at 9 bases. V was clipped by 4 bases and J by 5 bases; unmatched bases: 11. Per germline, CDR1 LNHDA and CDR2 SQIVND (reference sequence). This CDR3 region has 16 residues. CDR3 in DNA: TGTGCCAGTAGTACGCGGGGGACAGGGCTCGAGGAGACCCAGTACTTC. Protein: CASSTRGTGLEETQYF.